This paragraph reports one T cell receptor beta chain. An end of the junction does not agree with germline; a read error may underlie this. The germline V gene has CDR1 MGHRA and CDR2 YSYEKL. The CDR3 totals 13 residues. The sample comes from a study of T-cell reconstitution after alpha-beta-depleted transplantation in children. The authors prepared the TCRbeta library with unique molecular identifiers. One entry per CDR3 protein, called by TCRdb with MiXCR from the PCR reads. Of about 110,000 distinct CDR3 sequences detected, about 6.5% appear once; the ten largest clones hold roughly 24%. The chain employs TRBV4-1 and TRBJ2-5; the D gene is possibly TRBD2 (7 bases). This TCR derives from a male patient aged 2-15 years who had a stem cell transplant for acute lymphoblastic leukemia, so the T cells may come from the graft donor. Material: PBMCs, mostly from graft donor cells, obtained 360 days after TCRalphabeta/CD19-depleted stem cell transplant. The CDR3 region has the DNA TGCGCCAGCAGCCACCTACAGGGAGGGGAGTTGGACTTC. Translating it yields CASSHLQGGELDF.